This TCR beta chain is drawn from a study of naive and memory T cell subsets. The germline V gene has CDR1 SGHRS and CDR2 YFSETQ. J gave up 5 bases and V 2 bases, and 8 bases lay outside the gene matches. The CDR3 has 15 residues. Two oligonucleotides, mixed equimolar, formed the beta constant-region primer covering TRBC1 and TRBC2. TCRdb processed the UMI-ligation and nested PCR reads anew with MiXCR; each CDR3 protein has one entry. This table holds 77,000 or so distinct CDR3 sequences, around 13% found once. This clonotype was seen more than once but under ten times. The chain uses TRBV5-1 and TRBJ2-3, with 7 bases identical to TRBD2. The sample taken for sequencing was central memory CD4+ T cells from blood. This TCR derives from a human donor in good health. The CDR3 spells CASSFTTSLEDTQYF. The CDR3 DNA reads as TGCGCCAGCAGCTTCACGACTAGCCTCGAAGATACGCAGTATTTT.